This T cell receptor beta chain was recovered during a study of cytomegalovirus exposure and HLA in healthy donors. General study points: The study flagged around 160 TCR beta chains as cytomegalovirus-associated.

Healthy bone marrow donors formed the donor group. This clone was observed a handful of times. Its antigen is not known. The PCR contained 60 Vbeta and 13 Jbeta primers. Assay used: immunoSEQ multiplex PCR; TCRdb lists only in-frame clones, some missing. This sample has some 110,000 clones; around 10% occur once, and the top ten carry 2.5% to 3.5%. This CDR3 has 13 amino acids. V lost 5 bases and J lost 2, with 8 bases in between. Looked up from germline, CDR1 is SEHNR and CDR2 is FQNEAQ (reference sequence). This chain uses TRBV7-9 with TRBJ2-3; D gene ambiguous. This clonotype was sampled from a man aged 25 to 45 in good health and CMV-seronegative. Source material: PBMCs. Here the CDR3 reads CASSPGTTDTQYF. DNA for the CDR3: TGTGCCAGCAGCCCGGGTACCACAGATACGCAGTATTTT. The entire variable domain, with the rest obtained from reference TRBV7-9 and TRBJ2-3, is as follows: DTGVSQNPRHKITKRGQNVTFRCDPISEHNRLYWYRQTLGQGPEFLTYFQNEAQLEKSRLLSDRFSAERPKGSFSTLEIQRTEQGDSAMYLCASSPGTTDTQYFGPGTRLTVL.